This T cell receptor (beta chain) was identified in a study of blood T cell repertoires in COVID-19 (dated by TCRdb to 2018 to 2020). Study-level background: Samples covering the acute and convalescent phases of COVID-19 were provided by collaborators in the United States, Italy and Spain. HLA class I and class II types, where available, came from metadata supplied by the sample provider rather than from assay-based typing. Subjects who had been exposed to COVID-19, were actively infected with it, or had recovered from it provided the deeply sampled blood TCRbeta repertoires that made up the dataset. Samples came from the ongoing ImmuneRACE study (first 160 participants) plus 1,254 subjects from 6 global collaborators. The repertoires were released in a freely available public database intended as a resource for research on the immune response to SARS-CoV-2. The prospective study material was composed of cDNA or gDNA derived from T cells, B-cell-depleted T cells, or PBMCs. Sample metadata almost always included a de-identified subject ID, COVID-19 status, age in years and sex. Results and caveats for the whole study, not just this receptor: The quantity of clinical and demographic metadata differed by source and by participant and was supplied without curation.

Relative to germline, V is 8 bases shorter and J is 3 bases shorter, with 11 bases between their ends. CDR1 MNHEY and CDR2 SVGAGI are derived from the germline V gene. Measured from the cysteine to the phenylalanine, the CDR3 is 12 residues long. Just the 36-base CDR3 DNA is kept, in frame starting at base 1. Of note for this clone: Its antigen is unknown. Base qualities were left out, and no much larger clone turns up one base away.

TCRbeta CDR3 regions were amplified from genomic DNA by means of the immunoSEQ Assay, a bias-controlled multiplex PCR. On the authors' methods: The number of nucleated cells in each sample was estimated from the amplification of reference gene primers within the assay. To quantify the absolute abundance of each unique TCRbeta CDR3 rearrangement, sequence reads were collapsed and filtered. Productive Simpson clonality was computed per sample as the square root of Simpson's diversity index over productive rearrangements. In TCRdb, the immuneACCESS table is reduced to in-frame sequences with V and J assigned. These tables do not hold every clone; where another copy was compared, an unresolved V gene accounts for under half, and the others remain unexplained. V, J and clone size derive from that table, while D and trimming were established from the DNA sequence. This sample is represented by about 99,000 clones; about four fifths of them were singletons. The ten largest clones represent about 5% of the sample.

Whole blood was collected in K2EDTA tubes by collaborating institutions according to the institutions' own protocols. For TCRbeta analysis, collaborators shipped samples in one of three forms: frozen whole blood, isolated PBMCs, or DNA extracted from either of those sample types. The clonotype originates from a man in his sixties with acute or convalescent COVID-19. Recombination joined TRBV6-5 with TRBJ2-7; a tentative D match to TRBD2 spans 5 bases. Sequenced: peripheral blood. The CDR3 has the sequence CASFRENYEQYF. Read as DNA, the sequence is TGTGCCAGCTTCCGGGAAAACTACGAGCAGTACTTC.